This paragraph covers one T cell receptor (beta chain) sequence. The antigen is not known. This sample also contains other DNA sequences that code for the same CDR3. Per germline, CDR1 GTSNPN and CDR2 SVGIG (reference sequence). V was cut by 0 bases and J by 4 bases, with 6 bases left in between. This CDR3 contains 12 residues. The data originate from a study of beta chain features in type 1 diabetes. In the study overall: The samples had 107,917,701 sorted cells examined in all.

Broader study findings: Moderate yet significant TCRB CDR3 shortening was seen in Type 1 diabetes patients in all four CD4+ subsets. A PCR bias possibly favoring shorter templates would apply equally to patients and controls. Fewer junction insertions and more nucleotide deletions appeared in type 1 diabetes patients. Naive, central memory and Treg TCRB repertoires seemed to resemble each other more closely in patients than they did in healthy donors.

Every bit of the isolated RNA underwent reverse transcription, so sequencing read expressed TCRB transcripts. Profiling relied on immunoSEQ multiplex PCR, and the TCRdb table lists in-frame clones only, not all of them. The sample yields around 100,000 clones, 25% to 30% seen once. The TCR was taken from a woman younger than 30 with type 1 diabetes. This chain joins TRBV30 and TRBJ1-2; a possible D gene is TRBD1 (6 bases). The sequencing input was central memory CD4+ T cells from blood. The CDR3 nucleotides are TGTGCCTGGAGTGTGGACAGCTATGGCTACACCTTC. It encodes CAWSVDSYGYTF.